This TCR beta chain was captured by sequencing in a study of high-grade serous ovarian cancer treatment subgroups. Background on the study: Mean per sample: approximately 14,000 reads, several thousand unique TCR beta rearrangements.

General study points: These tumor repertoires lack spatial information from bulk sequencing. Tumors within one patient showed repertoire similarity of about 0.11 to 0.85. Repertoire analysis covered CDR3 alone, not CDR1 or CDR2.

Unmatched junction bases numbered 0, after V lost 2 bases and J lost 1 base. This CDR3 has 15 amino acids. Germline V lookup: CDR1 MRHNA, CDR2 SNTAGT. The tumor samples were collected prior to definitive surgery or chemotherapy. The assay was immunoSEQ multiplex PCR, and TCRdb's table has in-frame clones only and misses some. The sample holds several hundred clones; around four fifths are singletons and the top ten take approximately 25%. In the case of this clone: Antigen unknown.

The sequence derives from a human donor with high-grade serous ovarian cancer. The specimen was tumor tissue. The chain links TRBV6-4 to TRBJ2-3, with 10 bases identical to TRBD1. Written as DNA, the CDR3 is TGTGCCAGCAGTGACGGGACAGGGGGCACAGATACGCAGTATTTT. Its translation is CASSDGTGGTDTQYF.